This entry lists 28 T cell receptor beta chains sequenced from one sample in a study of cytomegalovirus exposure and HLA in healthy donors. It was with 60 Vbeta and 13 Jbeta primers that the PCR ran. Assay used: immunoSEQ multiplex PCR; TCRdb lists only in-frame clones, some missing. The sample lists about 180,000 clones, around 82% occurring once. Input material: PBMCs. These receptors originate from a woman in her 30s in good health and CMV-seropositive.

The chain links TRBV15 to TRBJ2-3, with 8 positions matching TRBD1. The germline V gene has CDR1 LNHNV and CDR2 YYDKDF (reference sequence). V lost 0 bases to trimming and J lost 12 bases; unmatched junction nucleotides: 8. This CDR3 has 14 amino acids. The CDR3 reads CATSRDRDRNFQYF. For the CDR3, the DNA is TGTGCCACCAGCAGAGATAGGGACAGGAACTTCCAGTATTTT.

The table lists this clone with a few counts. V and J are TRBV6-5 and TRBJ2-3; D is perhaps TRBD1 (5 bases). The CDR3 runs 15 residues. Deletions cut 2 bases from V and 2 bases from J, with 11 bases between. Germline V gives CDR1 MNHEY, CDR2 SVGAGI. The CDR3 DNA reads TGTGCCAGCAGTTACAAGTACAGGTCCACAGATACGCAGTATTTT. Its translation: CASSYKYRSTDTQYF.

The V call is TRBV11-3, the J call TRBJ1-6, with D perhaps TRBD1 (5 bases). The CDR3 extends over 15 amino acids. Germline CDR1 SGHNT, CDR2 YENEEA. V lost 4 bases and J 5 bases, leaving 12 bases between the germline ends. The CDR3 sequence is CASSSQGSNNSPLHF. For the CDR3, the DNA is TGTGCCAGCAGCTCCCAGGGCAGCAATAATTCACCCCTCCACTTT.

The chain joins TRBV27 to TRBJ2-5, with D possibly TRBD2 on 6 matching bases. The CDR3 runs 15 residues. The V end lost 4 bases, the J end lost 2 bases, and 14 bases lay between the germline ends. Germline CDR1 MNHEY, CDR2 SMNVEV (reference sequence). The CDR3 DNA is TGTGCCAGCAGTTCGACGGGGGATTCACAAGAGACCCAGTACTTC. Its translation: CASSSTGDSQETQYF.

This sequence joins TRBV27 and TRBJ1-2; 10 nucleotides align to TRBD1. This CDR3 has 13 residues. Germline V gene data show CDR1 as MNHEY and CDR2 as SMNVEV (reference sequence). Trimming cost V 6 bases and J 4 bases; bases outside gene matches: 2. The DNA of the CDR3 is TGTGCCAGCAGGACAGGGGGCTCCTATGGCTACACCTTC. Amino acids: CASRTGGSYGYTF.

The J gene is TRBJ2-7, the V gene TRBV4-2, with a weak D call TRBD2 (6 bases). The ends were cut back, 1 base at V and 1 base at J, with 11 bases in the middle. Germline CDR1 LGHNA, CDR2 YNFKEQ. This CDR3 contains 15 residues. The CDR3 nucleotides are TGTGCCAGCAGCCAAGCAAAGGGACTTTCCTACGAGCAGTACTTC. Amino acid sequence: CASSQAKGLSYEQYF.

The J gene is TRBJ2-5, the V gene TRBV11-3; D may be TRBD1 (6 bases). Germline V gene sequence: CDR1 SGHNT, CDR2 YENEEA. Trimming took 0 bases from V and 2 from J, leaving 10 bases between them. The CDR3 is 15 residues long. The CDR3 reads CASSLDGGLQETQYF. The CDR3 DNA reads as TGTGCCAGCAGCTTAGATGGGGGCCTACAAGAGACCCAGTACTTC. Based on the CDR3 plus reference TRBV11-3 and TRBJ2-5, the full variable domain is EAGVVQSPRYKIIEKKQPVAFWCNPISGHNTLYWYLQNLGQGPELLIRYENEEAVDDSQLPKDRFSAERLKGVDSTLKIQPAELGDSAVYLCASSLDGGLQETQYFGPGTRLLVL.

The chain recombines TRBV19 with TRBJ2-1, with TRBD2 matching over 12 bases. The CDR3 covers 18 residues. Germline V gene sequence: CDR1 LNHDA, CDR2 SQIVND (reference sequence). V shed 1 base and J 6 bases; nucleotides not matched to a gene: 10. Here the CDR3 reads CASSIAASGGGLANEQFF. The CDR3 bases are TGTGCCAGTAGTATAGCAGCTAGCGGGGGGGGCCTTGCCAATGAGCAGTTCTTC.

This clone appeared once. The chain is built from TRBV11-3 and TRBJ2-1; a weak D match, TRBD1 (5 bases). V lost 1 base, J lost 3 bases, and 13 bases lay in between. This CDR3 spans 16 amino acids. CDR1 is SGHNT and CDR2 is YENEEA in the germline V gene. Here the CDR3 reads CASSLVGQVGYNEQFF. In nucleotides, the CDR3 is TGTGCCAGCAGCTTAGTGGGGCAGGTTGGCTACAATGAGCAGTTCTTC.

This clone has only a few counts. The V call is TRBV19, the J call TRBJ2-1; TRBD1 might be the D (6 bases). Germline V lookup: CDR1 LNHDA, CDR2 SQIVND (reference sequence). V was cut by 5 bases and J by 10 bases, with 15 bases left in between. This CDR3 region has 13 residues. CDR3 nucleotide sequence: TGTGCCAGTAGTCCCGGGGCCGGGACAGAGCAGTTCTTC. Translation gives CASSPGAGTEQFF.

The chain is built from TRBV18 and TRBJ1-5; D may be TRBD1 (5 bases). Looked up from germline, CDR1 is KGHSH and CDR2 is LQKENI. This CDR3 has 15 residues. Between the trimmed V and J ends, which lost 1 base and 4 bases, there was a span of 11 bases. CDR3 residues: CASSPRQGDNQPQHF. As DNA, the CDR3 is TGTGCCAGCTCACCACGCCAGGGCGATAATCAGCCCCAGCATTTT. Filled out from reference TRBV18 and TRBJ1-5, the complete variable domain reads NAGVMQNPRHLVRRRGQEARLRCSPMKGHSHVYWYRQLPEEGLKFMVYLQKENIIDESGMPKERFSAEFPKEGPSILRIQQVVRGDSAAYFCASSPRQGDNQPQHFGDGTRLSIL.

V and J are TRBV11-3 and TRBJ2-1; D might be TRBD2 (6 bases). V shed 6 bases and J shed 3 bases, with 15 bases lying between them. CDR3 size: 15 residues. Per the germline V gene, CDR1 is SGHNT and CDR2 is YENEEA. The DNA for the CDR3 is TGTGCCAGCAGTACCATTAGCGGATACTACAATGAGCAGTTCTTC. Its translation is CASSTISGYYNEQFF. The full variable domain, with the rest looked up from reference TRBV11-3 and TRBJ2-1, is EAGVVQSPRYKIIEKKQPVAFWCNPISGHNTLYWYLQNLGQGPELLIRYENEEAVDDSQLPKDRFSAERLKGVDSTLKIQPAELGDSAVYLCASSTISGYYNEQFFGPGTRLTVL.

This clone has more than one count but fewer than ten. This chain connects TRBV10-1 to TRBJ1-5; 8 bases fit TRBD1. Germline V gives CDR1 WNHNN, CDR2 SYGVQD (reference sequence). This CDR3 is 14 amino acids long. The ends lost 5 bases at V and 8 bases at J; junction bases unmatched: 8. DNA for the CDR3: TGCGCCAGCAGTAGACAGGGGTTTGGGGAGCCCCAGCATTTT. It specifies CASSRQGFGEPQHF.

The V and J genes are TRBV7-6 and TRBJ1-4; 10 nucleotides line up with TRBD1. This CDR3 is built from 16 residues. The V segment lost 0 bases and the J segment 2 bases; nucleotides outside the gene matches: 0. CDR1 and CDR2 (germline): SGHVS, FNYEAQ. DNA for the CDR3: TGTGCCAGCAGCTTAGCGGACAGGGGGACTAATGAAAAACTGTTTTTT. Translating it yields CASSLADRGTNEKLFF.

The V call is TRBV5-6, the J call TRBJ2-7; TRBD1 is a possible D gene (5 bases). V lost 2 bases, J lost 3 bases, and 12 bases lay in between. This CDR3 region has 14 residues. Germline lookup yields CDR1 SGHDT and CDR2 YYEEEE. CDR3 residues: CASSFRGRVYEQYF. CDR3 coding DNA: TGTGCCAGCAGCTTTAGGGGAAGGGTCTACGAGCAGTACTTC.

This clone has only a few counts. This chain joins TRBV6-1 and TRBJ1-4; no reliable D call. Germline assignment: CDR1 MNHNS and CDR2 SASEGT. V was shortened by 2 bases and J by 4 bases, with 11 bases between the two germline ends. The CDR3 runs 15 residues. In nucleotides, the CDR3 is TGTGCCAGCAGTGAACTCGTAAATTTTAATGAAAAACTGTTTTTT. Its protein is CASSELVNFNEKLFF.

The rearrangement links TRBV18 to TRBJ2-2, with D maybe TRBD2 (6 bases). The CDR3 runs 16 residues. Trimming removed 3 bases from V and 5 bases from J, with 16 bases in between. CDR1 KGHSH and CDR2 LQKENI come from the germline V gene. This CDR3 is CASSPLPGGRTGELFF. The CDR3 region has the DNA TGTGCCAGCTCACCCCTTCCCGGGGGTAGGACCGGGGAGCTGTTTTTT.

The gene calls are TRBV28 and TRBJ2-7; TRBD1 might be the D (6 bases). This CDR3 has 13 amino acids. Germline CDR1 is MDHEN and CDR2 is SYDVKM. V dropped 9 bases and J dropped 1 base, with 13 bases sitting between them. The CDR3 sequence is CASRTVASYEQYF. The CDR3, as DNA: TGTGCCAGTCGGACAGTTGCTTCCTACGAGCAGTACTTC.

The chain recombines TRBV7-9 with TRBJ2-3; the match to TRBD2 covers 10 bases. Germline V lookup: CDR1 SEHNR, CDR2 FQNEAQ (reference sequence). Trimming cost V 5 bases and J 4 bases; bases outside gene matches: 18. This CDR3 comprises 19 residues. The CDR3 DNA reads TGTGCCAGCAGCCCCCCCCGCGGGCTAGCGGGGGCCTATTCAGATACGCAGTATTTT. It yields the protein CASSPPRGLAGAYSDTQYF.

This rearrangement joins TRBV28 to TRBJ2-1; perhaps TRBD2 as D (5 bases). The CDR3 totals 15 residues. The V end was cut by 3 bases, the J end by 0 bases, with 9 bases between. Germline lookup yields CDR1 MDHEN and CDR2 SYDVKM. CDR3 sequence reads: CASSLSGFSYNEQFF. The CDR3 coding sequence is TGTGCCAGCAGTTTGTCGGGGTTCTCCTACAATGAGCAGTTCTTC. The full variable domain, rest sourced from reference TRBV28 and TRBJ2-1, is DVKVTQSSRYLVKRTGEKVFLECVQDMDHENMFWYRQDPGLGLRLIYFSYDVKMKEKGDIPEGYSVSREKKERFSLILESASTNQTSMYLCASSLSGFSYNEQFFGPGTRLTVL.

This chain joins TRBV29-1 and TRBJ1-1, with D perhaps TRBD1 (5 bases). Trimming removed 1 base at V and 4 bases at J, with 13 bases between. Germline assignment: CDR1 SQVTM and CDR2 ANQGSEA. CDR3 size: 14 residues. The CDR3 coding sequence is TGCAGCGTTGAAGCCCTTCGCGGGGGCACTGAAGCTTTCTTT. Amino acid sequence: CSVEALRGGTEAFF.

The chain employs TRBV7-2 and TRBJ2-2; TRBD1 might be the D (8 bases). The CDR3 has 17 residues. The germline CDR1 and CDR2 sequences are SGHTA and FQGNSA. The germline V and J ends were trimmed by 5 bases and 13 bases, with 29 bases remaining between them. Here the CDR3 DNA reads TGTGCCAGCAGCCGAGCGGGGACAGGAATTCACCGGGGACGGCTGTTTTTT. It specifies CASSRAGTGIHRGRLFF.

This chain links TRBV9 with TRBJ2-1; 7 bases line up with TRBD1. CDR3 length: 15 amino acids. The trim removed 3 bases at V and 5 bases at J, leaving 8 bases unmatched. Germline CDR1 reads SGDLS; CDR2 reads YYNGEE. The CDR3 sequence: CASSEAQGTNNEQFF. The DNA of the CDR3 is TGTGCCAGCAGCGAGGCACAGGGGACGAACAATGAGCAGTTCTTC.

The chain is built from TRBV6-4 and TRBJ1-5, with D possibly matching TRBD1 (5 bases). The CDR3 totals 14 residues. Germline CDR1 is MRHNA and CDR2 is SNTAGT. The V and J ends lost 6 bases and 0 bases respectively, with 9 bases between them. The chain's CDR3 is CASRRDGSNQPQHF. The CDR3 nucleotides are TGTGCCAGCAGGCGGGACGGTAGCAATCAGCCCCAGCATTTT.

The rearrangement joins TRBV11-2 to TRBJ2-7, with D tentatively TRBD2 (5 bases). Germline-derived CDR1 and CDR2 are SGHAT and FQNNGV. CDR3 length: 16 amino acids. Trimming stripped 7 bases from V and 4 bases from J, with 23 bases between. CDR3 amino acids: CASTAAGGHRKYEQYF. The DNA for the CDR3 is TGTGCCAGCACCGCGGCTGGCGGGCATCGTAAGTACGAGCAGTACTTC.

In regard to this clone: One end of the junction fails to match germline, which may point to a read error. The J gene is TRBJ2-7, the V gene TRBV6-5, with D possibly being TRBD1 (5 bases). Germline V gene lookup returns CDR1 MNHEY and CDR2 SVGAGI. CDR3 size: 16 residues. The chain's CDR3 is CASSYSIGEPSYEQCF. CDR3 in DNA: TGTGCCAGCAGTTACTCGATAGGGGAACCCTCCTACGAGCAGTGCTTC.

This chain links TRBV28 with TRBJ1-1; D is perhaps TRBD1 (6 bases). CDR1 and CDR2 (germline): MDHEN, SYDVKM. CDR3 length: 14 amino acids. Trimming pared 5 bases from V and 4 bases from J, leaving 14 bases between. The CDR3 DNA reads TGTGCCAGCAGTCCCTGGGGGCAGGGCACTGAAGCTTTCTTT. Translating it yields CASSPWGQGTEAFF.

The chain links TRBV7-2 to TRBJ1-3; D not certain. V was shortened by 0 bases and J by 1 base, with 7 bases between the two germline ends. The CDR3 is 15 amino acids. CDR1 is SGHTA, CDR2 FQGNSA, per germline. CDR3 amino acids: CASSLATGSGNTIYF. CDR3 nucleotide sequence: TGTGCCAGCAGCTTAGCGACGGGGTCTGGAAACACCATATATTTT.